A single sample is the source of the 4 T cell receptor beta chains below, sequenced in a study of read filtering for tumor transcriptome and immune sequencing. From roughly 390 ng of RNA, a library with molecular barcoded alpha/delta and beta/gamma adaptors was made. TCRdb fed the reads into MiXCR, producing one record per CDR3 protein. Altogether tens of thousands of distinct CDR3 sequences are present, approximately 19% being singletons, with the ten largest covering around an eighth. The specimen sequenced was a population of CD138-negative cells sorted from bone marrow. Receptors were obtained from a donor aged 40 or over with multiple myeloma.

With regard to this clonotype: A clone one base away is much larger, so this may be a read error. The CDR3 DNA reads TGTGCCAGCAGCCCCCGGGACCTGGACACAGATACGCAGTATTTT. Encoded protein: CASSPRDLDTDTQYF. V is TRBV3-1 and J is TRBJ2-3; D might be TRBD1 or TRBD2, each matching 5 bases. The V end lost 4 bases, the J end lost 2 bases, and 13 bases lay between the germline ends. The CDR3 covers 15 residues. CDR1 is LGHDT and CDR2 is YNNKEL in the germline V gene (reference sequence).

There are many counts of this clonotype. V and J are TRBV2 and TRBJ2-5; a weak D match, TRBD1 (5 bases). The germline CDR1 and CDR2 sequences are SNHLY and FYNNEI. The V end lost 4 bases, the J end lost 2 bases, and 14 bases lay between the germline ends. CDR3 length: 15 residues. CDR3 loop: CASSGRRAGQETQYF. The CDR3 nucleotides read TGTGCCAGCAGTGGAAGAAGGGCAGGGCAAGAGACCCAGTACTTC.

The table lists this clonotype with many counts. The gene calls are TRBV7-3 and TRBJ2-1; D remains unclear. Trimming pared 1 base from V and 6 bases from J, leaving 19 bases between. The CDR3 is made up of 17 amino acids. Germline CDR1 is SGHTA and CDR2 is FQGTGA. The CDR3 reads CASSLIPWSNRLNEQFF. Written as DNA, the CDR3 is TGTGCCAGCAGCTTAATCCCGTGGAGTAACCGTCTCAATGAGCAGTTCTTC.

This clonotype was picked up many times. The CDR3, as DNA: TGTGCCAGCAGCGCTCAGGGTGGGGAGGGAGAGACCCAGTACTTC. This gives the protein CASSAQGGEGETQYF. This chain uses TRBV9 with TRBJ2-5; the match to TRBD2 covers 7 bases. CDR1 and CDR2 from the germline V gene are SGDLS and YYNGEE. This CDR3 has 15 amino acids. Germline trimming cut 3 bases from V and 4 bases from J; bases unmatched to any gene: 9.